Presented here are 16 T cell receptor beta chains from one specimen sequenced in a study of blood T cells in healthy people across ages. Using a J-beta primer mix together with a sample-barcoded 5' primer, a second PCR was run for roughly 6 to 12 cycles. Each CDR3 protein gets one entry after TCRdb re-called the 5' RACE reads with MiXCR. The repertoire has more than 650,000 distinct CDR3 sequences, roughly 25% of them found once; the top ten carry 3%. The sample was also reused in another study, on T cells of mothers and their children.

The specimen was blood. These receptors were obtained from a boy between 5 and 17 years old in good health.

J is TRBJ2-4 and V is TRBV20-1; 9 bases are shared with TRBD2. The CDR3 runs 15 residues. V lost 5 bases, J lost 8 bases, and 13 bases stayed unmatched. Germline V gives CDR1 DFQATT, CDR2 SNEGSKA (reference sequence). This CDR3 is CSALAGGLRRDIQYF. The CDR3, as DNA: TGCAGTGCTCTGGCGGGAGGGCTGAGGAGGGACATTCAGTACTTC.

This clonotype has more than one count but fewer than ten. This chain joins TRBV6-2 or TRBV6-3 and TRBJ2-7, with TRBD1 as a possible D gene (6 bases). CDR3 length: 13 amino acids. With 6 bases removed from V and 7 bases from J, the gap between germline ends came to 16 bases. From germline, CDR1 is MNHEY and CDR2 SVGEGT. CDR3 amino acids: CASSYEQGREQYF. In DNA form, the CDR3 reads TGTGCCAGCAGCTATGAACAGGGAAGAGAGCAGTACTTC.

V and J are TRBV5-1 and TRBJ2-1; TRBD2 agrees at 7 bases. The CDR3 has 13 amino acids. With V trimmed by 2 bases and J by 8 bases, 4 bases remained unmatched. CDR1 SGHRS and CDR2 YFSETQ come from the germline V gene. CDR3 coding DNA: TGCGCCAGCAGCTTAGGACTAGACCATGAGCAGTTCTTC. Amino acids: CASSLGLDHEQFF.

This clonotype was detected only a few times. This chain's CDR3 is CATSPRGGVGQPQHF. The CDR3 bases are TGTGCCACCAGCCCCCGAGGGGGAGTGGGTCAGCCCCAGCATTTT. The chain recombines TRBV15 with TRBJ1-5, with a weak D call TRBD1 (6 bases). The CDR3 runs 15 residues. V was shortened by 5 bases and J by 6 bases, with 17 bases between the two germline ends. Per germline, CDR1 LNHNV and CDR2 YYDKDF (reference sequence).

The CDR3, as DNA: TGCGCCAGCAGCCAGGGGACGGGAGGGAATGAAAAACTGTTTTTT. Translated, it gives CASSQGTGGNEKLFF. This chain joins TRBV4-1 and TRBJ1-4; D is perhaps TRBD1 (5 bases). Trimming removed 3 bases from V and 5 bases from J, with 13 bases in between. The CDR3 totals 15 residues. Germline CDR1 is MGHRA and CDR2 is YSYEKL.

This clonotype was seen a handful of times. The chain recombines TRBV29-1 with TRBJ1-2; possibly TRBD1 for D (5 bases). CDR3 length: 15 amino acids. Germline assignment: CDR1 SQVTM and CDR2 ANQGSEA. V was pared by 7 bases and J by 4 bases, with 22 bases between. The CDR3 DNA sequence: TGCAGCGCATTAGAGGGGCAGGGAAGATCCTATGGCTACACCTTC. Protein product: CSALEGQGRSYGYTF.

The chain couples TRBV2 to TRBJ1-2; 8 positions agree with TRBD1. The germline gives CDR1 SNHLY, CDR2 FYNNEI. This CDR3 comprises 13 residues. J was trimmed by 8 bases and V by 3 bases; bases with no gene match: 5. The CDR3 DNA reads as TGTGCCAGCAGTGACGGACAGGGAAGGGGCTACACCTTC. It codes for CASSDGQGRGYTF. The full variable domain, in which reference TRBV2 and TRBJ1-2 provide the parts outside the CDR3, is EPEVTQTPSHQVTQMGQEVILRCVPISNHLYFYWYRQILGQKVEFLVSFYNNEISEKSEIFDDQFSVERPDGSNFTLKIRSTKLEDSAMYFCASSDGQGRGYTFGSGTRLTVV.

The chain links TRBV11-2 to TRBJ2-5; TRBD2 is a possible D gene (7 bases). This CDR3 spans 15 amino acids. The V gene's germline CDR1 is SGHAT and CDR2 FQNNGV. Between the trimmed V and J ends, which lost 2 bases and 4 bases, there was a span of 14 bases. CDR3 in DNA: TGTGCCAGCAGCTTATCTACAGGGAGGGTAGAGACCCAGTACTTC. Its protein product is CASSLSTGRVETQYF.

The V gene is TRBV6-1, the J gene TRBJ2-7; TRBD1 agrees at 7 bases. The CDR3 covers 16 residues. Trimming removed 5 bases from V and 4 bases from J; junction bases left unmatched: 14. Germline values: CDR1 MNHNS, CDR2 SASEGT. The CDR3 here is CASSQGEGGFGYEQYF. CDR3 coding DNA: TGTGCCAGCAGTCAGGGGGAAGGGGGCTTTGGGTACGAGCAGTACTTC.

This clonotype was recorded many times. The J gene is TRBJ2-5, the V gene TRBV21-1; TRBD1 reflects the table's D call only, with no check against the DNA. TRBV21-1 is given as a pseudogene. This CDR3 region has 13 residues. The CDR3 sequence is CASSKVHRGTQYF. As DNA, the CDR3 is TGTGCCAGCAGCAAAGTTCACAGGGGGACCCAGTACTTC.

The chain joins TRBV7-8 to TRBJ2-1; D not resolved. Per germline, CDR1 SGHVS and CDR2 FQNEAQ. This CDR3 has 14 amino acids. Trimming removed 1 base at V and 3 bases at J, with 7 bases between. CDR3 coding DNA: TGTGCCAGCAGCTTAGACCCAGACTACAATGAGCAGTTCTTC. Its protein product is CASSLDPDYNEQFF.

The chain links TRBV9 to TRBJ2-5; tentatively, D is TRBD2 (6 bases). Germline V gives CDR1 SGDLS, CDR2 YYNGEE. This CDR3 region has 15 residues. V was cut by 3 bases and J by 2 bases, with 14 bases left in between. The CDR3 DNA sequence: TGTGCCAGCAGCGCCGGACCGACTAGGCAAGAGACCCAGTACTTC. This codes for CASSAGPTRQETQYF.

The chain carries TRBV4-2 and TRBJ2-3, with D tentatively TRBD1 or TRBD2 (5 bases each). CDR1 is LGHNA and CDR2 is YNFKEQ in the germline V gene. Deletions cut 1 base from V and 1 base from J, with 12 bases between. The length of the CDR3 is 16 residues. For the CDR3, the DNA is TGTGCCAGCAGCCAAGGAGAGACAGCGGGCACAGATACGCAGTATTTT. Protein sequence: CASSQGETAGTDTQYF.

There are a few counts of this clonotype. This sequence joins TRBV7-3 and TRBJ1-1; D perhaps matches TRBD1 (6 bases). Germline CDR1 SGHTA, CDR2 FQGTGA. V was trimmed by 4 bases and J by 0 bases, leaving 12 bases between them. This CDR3 comprises 15 residues. CDR3 loop: CASSSQQGMNTEAFF. CDR3 coding DNA: TGTGCCAGCAGCTCGCAACAGGGTATGAACACTGAAGCTTTCTTT.

This clonotype was found a few times. Its ends do not fully match the called genes, so a read error is possible. The chain joins TRBV7-3 to TRBJ2-5; D unresolved. The end of the DNA is better explained by TRBJ2-7, so the J call may be wrong. The CDR3 spans 13 residues. The germline V gene encodes CDR1 SGHTA and CDR2 FQGTGA. In DNA, the CDR3 is TGTGCCGGCAGCTTGGGCCGGAACTACGAGCAGTACTTC. Amino acid sequence: CAGSLGRNYEQYF.

The V call is TRBV7-2, the J call TRBJ2-5; D is uncertain. The CDR3 consists of 14 residues. The V and J ends lost 7 bases and 2 bases respectively, with 14 bases between them. Germline values: CDR1 SGHTA, CDR2 FQGNSA. In nucleotides, the CDR3 is TGTGCCAGCATCGTGCAACCCGCGCAAGAGACCCAGTACTTC. This encodes CASIVQPAQETQYF.